One and the same sample provided the 19 T cell receptor beta chains below, sequenced in a study of T cells in Graves' hyperthyroidism and ophthalmopathy. From RNA transcripts, TCR beta CDR3 regions were amplified. First-round RT-PCR with HTBI primers amplified the TCR CDR3 region. In TCRdb, the multiplex PCR reads were re-called with MiXCR into one record per CDR3 protein. Among a few hundred thousand distinct CDR3 sequences, 35% to 55% were seen once, and the ten largest hold roughly 8.2%. Sequenced material: peripheral blood or thyroid tissue (not recorded which). All receptors come from a woman between 18 and 29 years old with Graves' hyperthyroidism.

This clonotype was seen a few times. The chain joins TRBV7-2 to TRBJ2-7; TRBD2 is a possible D gene (6 bases). This CDR3 spans 16 amino acids. Germline-derived CDR1 and CDR2 are SGHTA and FQGNSA. V lost 1 base and J 5 bases, leaving 18 bases between the germline ends. The CDR3 bases are TGTGCCAGCAGCTTAGGAGGGAGGTCGGGATCCCACGAGCAGTACTTC. Its translation is CASSLGGRSGSHEQYF.

In its sample, this clonotype was seen many times. The V call is TRBV25-1, the J call TRBJ2-5, with TRBD1 identical over 10 bases. Trimming took 2 bases from V and 5 from J; bases not matched to a gene: 11. The germline gives CDR1 MGHDK, CDR2 SYGVNS. There are 17 residues in the CDR3. The CDR3 nucleotides read TGTGCCAGCAGTGAACCTCCCGGGACAGGGGAACGGGAGACCCAGTACTTC. It translates to CASSEPPGTGERETQYF.

V and J are TRBV29-1 and TRBJ1-1, with D tentatively TRBD1 (5 bases). The CDR3 contains 13 residues. CDR1 SQVTM and CDR2 ANQGSEA come from the germline V gene. The V end was cut by 6 bases, the J end by 0 bases, with 11 bases between. CDR3 amino acids: CSVVEDMNTEAFF. In nucleotides, the CDR3 is TGCAGCGTAGTGGAGGACATGAACACTGAAGCTTTCTTT.

V and J are TRBV20-1 and TRBJ1-6; 7 bases are a match to TRBD1. The CDR3 runs to 14 residues. Germline CDR1 DFQATT, CDR2 SNEGSKA (reference sequence). The V and J ends lost 6 bases and 6 bases, in that order; junction bases with no gene match: 8. For the CDR3, the DNA is TGCAGTGCCAGGGAGGGGGCGGTTAATTCACCCCTCCACTTT. This sequence encodes CSAREGAVNSPLHF.

The chain carries TRBV7-6 and TRBJ2-5; 10 nucleotides line up with TRBD2. In germline, CDR1 is SGHVS, CDR2 FNYEAQ. The CDR3 extends over 18 amino acids. V gave up 1 base and J gave up 7 bases; unmatched junction bases: 15. In nucleotides, the CDR3 is TGTGCCAGCAGCTTAGAGCGGGAGGGCGGACGTGACTCGCGGACCCAGTACTTC. It encodes CASSLEREGGRDSRTQYF.

This rearrangement joins TRBV10-3 to TRBJ1-5, with D hard to call. The CDR3 is 13 residues long. The germline V and J ends were trimmed by 10 bases and 4 bases, with 14 bases remaining between them. Germline V gene sequence: CDR1 ENHRY, CDR2 SYGVKD. CDR3 DNA sequence: TGTGCCAGCACCCGCCAGGAAAATCAGCCCCAGCATTTT. Encoded protein: CASTRQENQPQHF.

The rearrangement uses TRBV7-2 and TRBJ1-1, with a weak D call TRBD1 (5 bases). Trimming took off 1 base at V and 11 bases at J, with 11 bases between the two ends. Germline V gene lookup returns CDR1 SGHTA and CDR2 FQGNSA. This CDR3 comprises 12 residues. The CDR3 region has the DNA TGTGCCAGCAGCTTAGTTCGGGGGTCTGCTTTCTTT. Translated, it gives CASSLVRGSAFF.

The CDR3 protein is CSVEQGSSNQPQHF. The CDR3 region has the DNA TGCAGCGTTGAACAGGGGTCGAGCAATCAGCCCCAGCATTTT. The chain is built from TRBV29-1 and TRBJ1-5, with D perhaps TRBD1 (6 bases). The CDR3 spans 14 residues. Germline V gene sequence: CDR1 SQVTM, CDR2 ANQGSEA. V was cut by 2 bases and J by 1 base, with 9 bases left in between.

The genes are TRBV24-1 and TRBJ2-7, with TRBD1 matching over 7 bases. Germline trimming cut 6 bases from V and 2 bases from J; bases unmatched to any gene: 3. CDR1 is KGHDR and CDR2 is SFDVKD in the germline V gene. This CDR3 is 13 amino acids long. The CDR3 spells CATSRDSAYEQYF. CDR3 bases: TGTGCCACCAGTCGGGACAGCGCCTACGAGCAGTACTTC.

The chain couples TRBV10-3 to TRBJ1-3, with 7 bases that match TRBD1. J lost 4 bases, V lost 10 bases, and 10 bases had no gene match. The CDR3 consists of 14 residues. Germline V gene data show CDR1 as ENHRY and CDR2 as SYGVKD. In DNA form, the CDR3 reads TGTGCCACCAATGCCGGGACAGAGGGAAACACCATATATTTT. The encoded protein is CATNAGTEGNTIYF.

This chain joins TRBV20-1 and TRBJ2-5, with D tentatively TRBD1 (6 bases). Deletions cut 5 bases from V and 4 bases from J, with 17 bases between. The length of the CDR3 is 14 residues. Germline lookup yields CDR1 DFQATT and CDR2 SNEGSKA (reference sequence). The CDR3 region is CSAPRTAWGETQYF. CDR3 bases: TGCAGTGCTCCCCGGACAGCCTGGGGAGAGACCCAGTACTTC.

This clonotype was detected only a few times. The chain combines TRBV25-1 with TRBJ1-2; possible D gene TRBD1, 5 bases. V was pared by 1 base and J by 5 bases, with 11 bases between. CDR1 and CDR2 (germline): MGHDK, SYGVNS. The CDR3 contains 14 residues. The CDR3 loop reads CASSELGGGYGYTF. The CDR3 nucleotides read TGTGCCAGCAGTGAATTGGGCGGGGGTTATGGCTACACCTTC.

This clonotype was detected once. The chain employs TRBV7-6 and TRBJ2-7; the D gene is possibly TRBD2 (7 bases). The ends were cut back, 5 bases at V and 3 bases at J, with 17 bases in the middle. The V gene's germline CDR1 is SGHVS and CDR2 FNYEAQ. This CDR3 contains 15 residues. CDR3 amino acids: CASSVGGAEFYEQYF. The CDR3 nucleotides are TGTGCCAGCAGCGTAGGGGGGGCAGAGTTCTACGAGCAGTACTTC.

This clonotype was found a few times. The rearrangement uses TRBV7-2 and TRBJ2-2; D may be TRBD1 or TRBD2 (5 bases each). The germline gives CDR1 SGHTA, CDR2 FQGNSA. The CDR3 sequence is 15 residues long. The germline V and J ends were trimmed by 1 base and 6 bases, with 12 bases remaining between them. The CDR3 nucleotides read TGTGCCAGCAGCTTAGATGGGGGATCGGCCGGGGAGCTGTTTTTT. It yields the protein CASSLDGGSAGELFF.

The CDR3 nucleotides read TGTGCCAGTAGTGCGTTGGGACAGGGTCGGTATGAAAAACTGTTTTTT. Translated: CASSALGQGRYEKLFF. The genes are TRBV19 and TRBJ1-4; 9 bases match TRBD1. In germline, CDR1 is LNHDA, CDR2 SQIVND (reference sequence). Trimming cost V 5 bases and J 6 bases; bases outside gene matches: 10. The CDR3 sequence is 16 residues long.

This clonotype was counted a few times. The chain links TRBV19 to TRBJ1-6; the match to TRBD1 covers 11 bases. V lost 5 bases to trimming and J lost 7 bases; unmatched junction nucleotides: 10. Germline V gene sequence: CDR1 LNHDA, CDR2 SQIVND (reference sequence). This CDR3 is built from 17 residues. The CDR3 region has the DNA TGTGCCAGTAGTCCTCGGGACAGGGGGTCACAAAATTCACCCCTCCACTTT. Translation: CASSPRDRGSQNSPLHF.

The V gene is TRBV20-1, the J gene TRBJ1-2; TRBD1 aligns across 8 bases. V was pared by 2 bases and J by 7 bases, with 12 bases of the junction left unmatched. The CDR3 length is 15 residues. Germline V lookup: CDR1 DFQATT, CDR2 SNEGSKA (reference sequence). The CDR3 coding sequence is TGCAGTGCTAGATCCCCAGGGGGCGCGATCTCTGGCTACACCTTC. Protein product: CSARSPGGAISGYTF.

This clonotype showed up just a few times. This chain uses TRBV7-8 with TRBJ2-7; no firm D call. Trimming shortened V by 4 bases and J by 5 bases, and 12 bases separated the two germline ends. Germline assignment: CDR1 SGHVS and CDR2 FQNEAQ. This CDR3 is 13 amino acids long. CDR3 in amino acids: CASSSRLMNEQYF. The DNA for the CDR3 is TGTGCCAGCAGCTCCCGACTGATGAACGAGCAGTACTTC.

In its sample, this clonotype was seen a few times. This chain connects TRBV24-1 to TRBJ2-7; TRBD2 might be the D (5 bases). The germline gives CDR1 KGHDR, CDR2 SFDVKD. The CDR3 totals 16 residues. V was cut by 3 bases and J by 3 bases, with 17 bases left in between. This chain's CDR3 is CATSDIRPGGVYEQYF. The CDR3 DNA follows: TGTGCCACCAGTGATATCCGGCCCGGAGGCGTCTACGAGCAGTACTTC.